This is a list of T cell receptor beta chains from one sample in a study of cytomegalovirus exposure and HLA in healthy donors. Sequenced by immunoSEQ multiplex PCR; TCRdb stores in-frame clones only, minus some. The sample contains around 97,000 clones, roughly three quarters of which appear only once. The sequenced material came from PBMCs. These receptors all stem from a man aged 50 to 59 in good health and CMV-seropositive. CDR3s include the opening cysteine and the closing phenylalanine or tryptophan. The D gene is left open where the match is weak. Not every row has a clone size; where given, it reads once, few, many or a size class.

cdr3_aa: CTGRTGATDTQYF
cdr3_nt: TGCACCGGACGGACAGGGGCCACAGATACGCAGTATTTT
v_call: TRBV1
j_call: TRBJ2-3
clone_size: NA
d_call: NA

cdr3_aa: CASSRGDYNEQFF
cdr3_nt: TGCGCCAGCAGCCGGGGGGACTACAATGAGCAGTTCTTC
v_call: TRBV5-1
j_call: TRBJ2-1
clone_size: NA
d_call: TRBD2

cdr3_aa: CASSTRDRGSRQQYF
cdr3_nt: TGTGCCAGTAGTACCAGGGACAGGGGATCCCGACAGCAGTACTTC
v_call: TRBV19
j_call: TRBJ2-5
clone_size: NA
d_call: TRBD1

cdr3_aa: CASSFTSGMVYEQYF
cdr3_nt: TGTGCCAGCAGCTTCACTAGCGGGATGGTCTACGAGCAGTACTTC
v_call: TRBV5-6
j_call: TRBJ2-7
clone_size: once
d_call: TRBD2

cdr3_aa: CATLVPGNTEAFF
cdr3_nt: TGTGCCACCCTAGTCCCGGGGAACACTGAAGCTTTCTTT
v_call: TRBV2
j_call: TRBJ1-1
clone_size: many
d_call: NA

cdr3_aa: CASSSVAGGISYEQYF
cdr3_nt: TGTGCCAGCAGCTCCGTAGCGGGAGGGATCTCCTACGAGCAGTACTTC
v_call: TRBV7-9
j_call: TRBJ2-7
clone_size: once
d_call: TRBD2

cdr3_aa: CSATGGNGYTF
cdr3_nt: TGCAGCGCTACAGGGGGAAATGGCTACACCTTC
v_call: TRBV29-1
j_call: TRBJ1-2
clone_size: NA
d_call: TRBD1

cdr3_aa: CASSLGLGQGNYGYTF
cdr3_nt: TGCGCCAGCAGCTTAGGATTAGGACAGGGGAACTATGGCTACACCTTC
v_call: TRBV5-1
j_call: TRBJ1-2
clone_size: NA
d_call: TRBD1

cdr3_aa: CASRTELAGNNEQFF
cdr3_nt: TGTGCCAGCAGGACGGAACTAGCGGGAAACAATGAGCAGTTCTTC
v_call: TRBV6-8
j_call: TRBJ2-1
clone_size: NA
d_call: TRBD2

cdr3_aa: CATRSGREDTGELFF
cdr3_nt: TGTGCCACTCGGAGCGGGAGGGAGGACACCGGGGAGCTGTTTTTT
v_call: TRBV15
j_call: TRBJ2-2
clone_size: NA
d_call: TRBD2

cdr3_aa: CASTRQGAYNSPLHF
cdr3_nt: TGTGCCAGCACTAGACAGGGGGCCTATAATTCACCCCTCCACTTT
v_call: TRBV27
j_call: TRBJ1-6
clone_size: NA
d_call: TRBD1

cdr3_aa: CASSLGTSHTGELFF
cdr3_nt: TGTGCCAGCAGCCTCGGGACTAGCCACACCGGGGAGCTGTTTTTT
v_call: TRBV7-8
j_call: TRBJ2-2
clone_size: medium-sized
d_call: TRBD2

cdr3_aa: CASSLPPGQGLGETQYF
cdr3_nt: TGTGCCAGCAGCTTACCCCCGGGACAGGGTTTGGGAGAGACCCAGTACTTC
v_call: TRBV11-2
j_call: TRBJ2-5
clone_size: NA
d_call: TRBD1

cdr3_aa: CASSLAPTGGDTEAFF
cdr3_nt: TGTGCCAGCAGCTTAGCCCCAACAGGGGGCGACACTGAAGCTTTCTTT
v_call: TRBV7-8
j_call: TRBJ1-1
clone_size: NA
d_call: TRBD1

cdr3_aa: CASSLPTGGLREQYF
cdr3_nt: TGTGCCAGCAGTCTCCCCACAGGGGGCTTGCGCGAGCAGTACTTC
v_call: TRBV28
j_call: TRBJ2-7
clone_size: NA
d_call: TRBD1

cdr3_aa: CASSLVPSGSGADTQYF
cdr3_nt: TGTGCCAGCAGCTTAGTCCCTAGCGGGAGTGGCGCAGATACGCAGTATTTT
v_call: TRBV11-2
j_call: TRBJ2-3
clone_size: NA
d_call: TRBD2

cdr3_aa: CASSLVDNWNEQFF
cdr3_nt: TGCGCCAGCAGCTTAGTGGACAATTGGAATGAGCAGTTCTTC
v_call: TRBV5-1
j_call: TRBJ2-1
clone_size: NA
d_call: NA

cdr3_aa: CASRAGQGFATEAFF
cdr3_nt: TGTGCCAGCAGGGCCGGACAGGGTTTCGCCACTGAAGCTTTCTTT
v_call: TRBV2
j_call: TRBJ1-1
clone_size: NA
d_call: TRBD1

cdr3_aa: CASSPPSSGEQFF
cdr3_nt: TGTGCCAGCTCACCACCGTCCTCCGGTGAGCAGTTCTTC
v_call: TRBV18
j_call: TRBJ2-1
clone_size: NA
d_call: NA

cdr3_aa: CASSPPGGQPQHF
cdr3_nt: TGTGCCAGCTCACCACCGGGGGGTCAGCCCCAGCATTTT
v_call: TRBV18
j_call: TRBJ1-5
clone_size: NA
d_call: NA

cdr3_aa: CASRVGALTDTQYF
cdr3_nt: TGCGCCAGCAGGGTTGGAGCCCTCACAGATACGCAGTATTTT
v_call: TRBV5-1
j_call: TRBJ2-3
clone_size: NA
d_call: NA

cdr3_aa: CASSSGWGNQPQHF
cdr3_nt: TGTGCCAGCAGCTCAGGCTGGGGCAATCAGCCCCAGCATTTT
v_call: TRBV7-9
j_call: TRBJ1-5
clone_size: NA
d_call: NA

cdr3_aa: CASMHRVGDTEAFF
cdr3_nt: TGTGCCAGTATGCACAGGGTAGGCGACACTGAAGCTTTCTTT
v_call: TRBV19
j_call: TRBJ1-1
clone_size: NA
d_call: NA

cdr3_aa: CASSLVSGQGAQYF
cdr3_nt: TGCGCCAGCAGCTTGGTGAGCGGCCAGGGGGCCCAGTACTTC
v_call: TRBV5-1
j_call: TRBJ2-5
clone_size: NA
d_call: TRBD1

cdr3_aa: CASSLLQGQQYF
cdr3_nt: TGTGCCAGCAGTTTACTCCAGGGTCAACAGTACTTC
v_call: TRBV28
j_call: TRBJ2-7
clone_size: few
d_call: NA

cdr3_aa: CASERAGAGNTIYF
cdr3_nt: TGTGCCAGCGAAAGAGCAGGGGCTGGTAACACCATATATTTT
v_call: TRBV28
j_call: TRBJ1-3
clone_size: NA
d_call: NA

cdr3_aa: CASRGQPYGYTF
cdr3_nt: TGTGCCAGCAGGGGGCAGCCCTATGGCTACACCTTC
v_call: TRBV27
j_call: TRBJ1-2
clone_size: NA
d_call: NA

cdr3_aa: CAWSPMDRSEQYF
cdr3_nt: TGTGCCTGGAGTCCAATGGACAGGAGCGAGCAGTACTTC
v_call: TRBV30
j_call: TRBJ2-7
clone_size: NA
d_call: TRBD1

cdr3_aa: CASSMREGPYEQYF
cdr3_nt: TGTGCCAGTAGTATGCGGGAGGGCCCCTACGAGCAGTACTTC
v_call: TRBV19
j_call: TRBJ2-7
clone_size: NA
d_call: TRBD2

cdr3_aa: CASNPNQGRGLAETQYF
cdr3_nt: TGTGCCAGCAACCCAAACCAGGGCAGGGGGCTAGCAGAGACCCAGTACTTC
v_call: TRBV27
j_call: TRBJ2-5
clone_size: NA
d_call: TRBD1

cdr3_aa: CASSSPGLAGRVSYNEQFF
cdr3_nt: TGTGCCAGCAGTTCTCCGGGACTAGCAGGGAGGGTGTCCTACAATGAGCAGTTCTTC
v_call: TRBV27
j_call: TRBJ2-1
clone_size: NA
d_call: TRBD2

cdr3_aa: CASSPGSQGFF
cdr3_nt: TGTGCCAGCAGTCCCGGGTCCCAAGGGTTCTTC
v_call: TRBV6-1
j_call: TRBJ2-1
clone_size: NA
d_call: NA

cdr3_aa: CASSLGGLEDTQYF
cdr3_nt: TGTGCCAGCAGCTTGGGGGGACTTGAGGATACGCAGTATTTT
v_call: TRBV11-3
j_call: TRBJ2-3
clone_size: NA
d_call: NA

cdr3_aa: CASSPRRDLAGAGYEQYF
cdr3_nt: TGTGCCAGCTCACCGAGACGGGATCTAGCGGGAGCAGGCTACGAGCAGTACTTC
v_call: TRBV18
j_call: TRBJ2-7
clone_size: NA
d_call: TRBD2

cdr3_aa: CASSPREEENYGYTF
cdr3_nt: TGTGCCAGCTCACCAAGGGAGGAAGAGAACTATGGCTACACCTTC
v_call: TRBV18
j_call: TRBJ1-2
clone_size: NA
d_call: NA

cdr3_aa: CASSVAGSGMNSPLHF
cdr3_nt: TGTGCCAGCAGCGTAGCGGGGTCCGGAATGAATTCACCCCTCCACTTT
v_call: TRBV9
j_call: TRBJ1-6
clone_size: once
d_call: NA

cdr3_aa: CASSPGTGRTDTQYF
cdr3_nt: TGTGCCAGCAGCCCCGGGACAGGGAGGACAGATACGCAGTATTTT
v_call: TRBV28
j_call: TRBJ2-3
clone_size: NA
d_call: TRBD1

cdr3_aa: CASSVTRRLAGVRETQYF
cdr3_nt: TGTGCCAGCAGCGTCACCCGTAGACTAGCGGGAGTAAGAGAGACCCAGTACTTC
v_call: TRBV7-9
j_call: TRBJ2-5
clone_size: NA
d_call: TRBD2

cdr3_aa: CASSLASGRENTGELFF
cdr3_nt: TGTGCCAGCAGCTTAGCTAGCGGGAGGGAGAACACCGGGGAGCTGTTTTTT
v_call: TRBV7-2
j_call: TRBJ2-2
clone_size: NA
d_call: TRBD2

cdr3_aa: CASRPPSNFNEQFF
cdr3_nt: TGTGCCAGCAGGCCCCCTAGCAACTTCAATGAGCAGTTCTTC
v_call: TRBV27
j_call: TRBJ2-1
clone_size: NA
d_call: NA

cdr3_aa: CASRGQGGGEKLFF
cdr3_nt: TGTGCCAGTAGGGGCCAGGGAGGAGGAGAAAAACTGTTTTTT
v_call: TRBV19
j_call: TRBJ1-4
clone_size: NA
d_call: NA

cdr3_aa: CASSLFLAGSGEQYF
cdr3_nt: TGTGCCAGCAGCCTATTTCTAGCGGGATCGGGAGAGCAGTACTTC
v_call: TRBV28
j_call: TRBJ2-7
clone_size: few
d_call: TRBD2

cdr3_aa: CASSLGQNIQYF
cdr3_nt: TGTGCCAGCAGCTTAGGGCAAAACATTCAGTACTTC
v_call: TRBV7-9
j_call: TRBJ2-4
clone_size: NA
d_call: NA

cdr3_aa: CASSFATNTEAFF
cdr3_nt: TGCGCCAGCAGCTTTGCTACGAACACTGAAGCTTTCTTT
v_call: TRBV5-1
j_call: TRBJ1-1
clone_size: few
d_call: NA